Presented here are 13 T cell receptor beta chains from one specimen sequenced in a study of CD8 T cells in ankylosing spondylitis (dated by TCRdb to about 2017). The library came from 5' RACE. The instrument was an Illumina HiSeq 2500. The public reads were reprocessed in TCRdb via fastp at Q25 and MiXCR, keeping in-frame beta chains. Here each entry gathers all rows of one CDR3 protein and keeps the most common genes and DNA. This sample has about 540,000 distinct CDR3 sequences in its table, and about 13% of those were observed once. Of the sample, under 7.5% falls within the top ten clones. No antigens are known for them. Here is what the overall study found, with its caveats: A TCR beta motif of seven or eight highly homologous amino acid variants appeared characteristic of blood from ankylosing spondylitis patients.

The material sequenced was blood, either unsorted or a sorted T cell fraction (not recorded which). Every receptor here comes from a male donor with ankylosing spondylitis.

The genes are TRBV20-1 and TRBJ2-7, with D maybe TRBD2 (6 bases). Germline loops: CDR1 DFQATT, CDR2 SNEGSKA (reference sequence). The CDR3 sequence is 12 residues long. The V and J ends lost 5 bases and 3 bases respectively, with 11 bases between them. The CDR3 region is CSAPGLRYEQYF. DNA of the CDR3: TGCAGTGCTCCGGGACTTCGCTACGAGCAGTACTTC.

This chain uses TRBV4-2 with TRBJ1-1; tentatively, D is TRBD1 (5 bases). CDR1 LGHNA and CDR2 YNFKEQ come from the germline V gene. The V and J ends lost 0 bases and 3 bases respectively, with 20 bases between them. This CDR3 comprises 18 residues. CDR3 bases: TGTGCCAGCAGCCAAGATCCGTGGACACTCTTTGGGGACACTGAAGCTTTCTTT. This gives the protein CASSQDPWTLFGDTEAFF.

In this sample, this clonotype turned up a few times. The CDR3 here is CASSNGQGDYGYTF. As DNA, the CDR3 is TGCGCCAGCAGCAACGGACAGGGGGACTATGGCTACACCTTC. The chain joins TRBV5-1 to TRBJ1-2, with 10 bases lining up with TRBD1. CDR1 is SGHRS, CDR2 YFSETQ, per germline. Unmatched junction bases numbered 3, after V lost 4 bases and J lost 3 bases. CDR3 size: 14 residues.

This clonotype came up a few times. The DNA of the CDR3 is TGTGCCAGCGTAACTGTTGGCTTCAGGGAAGCAAATACGCAGTATTTT. This encodes CASVTVGFREANTQYF. This chain connects TRBV6-5 to TRBJ2-3, with D perhaps TRBD1 (5 bases). This CDR3 has 16 amino acids. Germline V gene sequence: CDR1 MNHEY, CDR2 SVGAGI. Trimming took 8 bases from V and 7 from J, leaving 25 bases between them.

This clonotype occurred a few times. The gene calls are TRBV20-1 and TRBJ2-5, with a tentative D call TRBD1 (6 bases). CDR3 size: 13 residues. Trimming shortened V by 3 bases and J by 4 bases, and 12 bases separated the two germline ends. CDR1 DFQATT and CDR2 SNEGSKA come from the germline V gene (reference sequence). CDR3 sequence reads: CSARVAGVETQYF. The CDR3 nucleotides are TGCAGTGCTAGGGTAGCAGGGGTAGAGACCCAGTACTTC.

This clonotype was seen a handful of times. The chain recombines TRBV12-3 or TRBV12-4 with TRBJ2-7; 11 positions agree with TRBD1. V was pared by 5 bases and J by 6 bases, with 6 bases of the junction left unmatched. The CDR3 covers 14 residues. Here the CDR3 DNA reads TGTGCCAGCAGTGGGGACAGGGGGACTCGCGAGCAGTACTTC. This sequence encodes CASSGDRGTREQYF.

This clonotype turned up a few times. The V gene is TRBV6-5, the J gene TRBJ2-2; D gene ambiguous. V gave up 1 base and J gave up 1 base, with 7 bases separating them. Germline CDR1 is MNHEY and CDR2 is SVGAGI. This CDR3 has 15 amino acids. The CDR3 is CASSYLSRNTGELFF. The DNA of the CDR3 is TGTGCCAGCAGTTACTTATCCAGGAACACCGGGGAGCTGTTTTTT.

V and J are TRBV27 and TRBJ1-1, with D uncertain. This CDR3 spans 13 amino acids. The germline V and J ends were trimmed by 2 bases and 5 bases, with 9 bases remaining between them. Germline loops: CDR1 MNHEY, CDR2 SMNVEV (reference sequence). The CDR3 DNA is TGTGCCAGCAGTTTAGTTTTGGGGACTGAAGCTTTCTTT. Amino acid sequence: CASSLVLGTEAFF.

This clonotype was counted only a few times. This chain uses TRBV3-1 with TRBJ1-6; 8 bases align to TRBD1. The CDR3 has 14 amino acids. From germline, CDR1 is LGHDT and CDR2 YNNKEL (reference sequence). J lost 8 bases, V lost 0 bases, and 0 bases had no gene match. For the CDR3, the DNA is TGTGCCAGCAGCCAAGAGGGACAGGATTCACCCCTCCACTTT. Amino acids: CASSQEGQDSPLHF.

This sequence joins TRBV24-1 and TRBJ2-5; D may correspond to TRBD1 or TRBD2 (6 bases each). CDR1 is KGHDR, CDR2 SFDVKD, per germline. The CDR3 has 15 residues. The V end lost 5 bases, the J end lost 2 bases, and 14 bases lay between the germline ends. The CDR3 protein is CATSGNRDSQETQYF. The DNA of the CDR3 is TGTGCCACCAGTGGGAACAGGGACTCGCAAGAGACCCAGTACTTC.

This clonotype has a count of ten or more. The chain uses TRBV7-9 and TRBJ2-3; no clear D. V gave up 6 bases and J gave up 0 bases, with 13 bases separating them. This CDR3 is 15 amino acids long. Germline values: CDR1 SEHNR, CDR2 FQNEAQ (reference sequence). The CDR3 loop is CASSHRDPSTDTQYF. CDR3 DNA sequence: TGTGCCAGCAGTCACAGAGATCCTAGCACAGATACGCAGTATTTT.

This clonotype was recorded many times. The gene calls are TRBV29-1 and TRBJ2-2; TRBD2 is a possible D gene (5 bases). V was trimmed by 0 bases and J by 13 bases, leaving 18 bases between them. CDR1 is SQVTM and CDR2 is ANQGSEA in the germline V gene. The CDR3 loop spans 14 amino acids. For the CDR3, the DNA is TGCAGCGTTGAAGATCCCCTTGAGGGTTGGGTGCTGTTTTTT. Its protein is CSVEDPLEGWVLFF.

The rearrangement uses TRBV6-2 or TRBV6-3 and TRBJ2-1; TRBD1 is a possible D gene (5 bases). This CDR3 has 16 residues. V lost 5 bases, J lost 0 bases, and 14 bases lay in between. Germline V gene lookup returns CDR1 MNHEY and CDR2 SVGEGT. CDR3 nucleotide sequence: TGTGCCAGCAGTCCCACAGGTCCTAGCTCCTACAATGAGCAGTTCTTC. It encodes CASSPTGPSSYNEQFF.